One and the same sample provided the 16 T cell receptor beta chains below, sequenced in a study of cytomegalovirus exposure and HLA in healthy donors. Researchers ran the PCR with 60 Vbeta and 13 Jbeta primers. Using immunoSEQ multiplex PCR, the repertoire was profiled, and TCRdb retains in-frame clones only, with some absent. The sample has some 76,000 clones. Sequencing was performed on PBMCs. All receptors derive from a middle-aged man in good health and CMV-seronegative.

The chain links TRBV27 to TRBJ2-3; a possible D gene is TRBD1 (6 bases). The CDR3 runs to 12 residues. Deletions cut 5 bases from V and 14 bases from J, with 17 bases between. Germline V gene data show CDR1 as MNHEY and CDR2 as SMNVEV (reference sequence). The CDR3 region has the DNA TGTGCCAGCAGTGGGGACAACGTTTTTCGGTATTTT. Its protein is CASSGDNVFRYF.

The chain's CDR3 is CASSLWAGGPETQYF. CDR3 DNA: TGCGCCAGCAGCTTGTGGGCGGGGGGGCCAGAGACCCAGTACTTC. The chain has TRBV5-1 and TRBJ2-5, with 9 bases lining up with TRBD2. This CDR3 comprises 15 residues. The germline V gene encodes CDR1 SGHRS and CDR2 YFSETQ. V shed 1 base and J 4 bases; nucleotides not matched to a gene: 5.

The chain combines TRBV7-6 with TRBJ2-6, with 8 bases matching TRBD1. Germline CDR1 is SGHVS and CDR2 is FNYEAQ. The CDR3 totals 15 residues. Trimming removed 4 bases from V and 3 bases from J; junction bases left unmatched: 2. CDR3 nucleotides: TGTGCCAGCAGCTCAGGGGGCCTTGGGGCCAACGTCCTGACTTTC. This translates into CASSSGGLGANVLTF.

The chain uses TRBV21-1 and TRBJ2-3; no DNA check was done on the table's D call, TRBD1. TRBV21-1 is a documented pseudogene. CDR3 length: 19 amino acids. In nucleotides, the CDR3 is TGTGCCAGCCCAGGGGGAGGAAGCTCCCGACTACCAAGCACAGATACGCAGTATTTT. As protein: CASPGGGSSRLPSTDTQYF.

This chain joins TRBV6-1 and TRBJ1-3; D unresolved. CDR3 length: 14 amino acids. V lost 4 bases and J 0 bases, leaving 7 bases between the germline ends. The germline CDR1 and CDR2 sequences are MNHNS and SASEGT. In nucleotides, the CDR3 is TGTGCCAGCAGTGTACAGTACTCTGGAAACACCATATATTTT. This sequence encodes CASSVQYSGNTIYF.

The V gene is TRBV7-2, the J gene TRBJ2-1, with 9 bases aligning to TRBD2. Germline-derived CDR1 and CDR2 are SGHTA and FQGNSA. This CDR3 spans 17 amino acids. The trim removed 4 bases at V and 4 bases at J, leaving 11 bases unmatched. The CDR3 sequence is CASSSPRGGAAYNEQFF. DNA for the CDR3: TGTGCCAGCAGCTCCCCGCGGGGGGGGGCTGCTTACAATGAGCAGTTCTTC.

This chain joins TRBV27 and TRBJ1-1; D uncertain. CDR1 MNHEY and CDR2 SMNVEV come from the germline V gene (reference sequence). V was clipped by 6 bases and J by 7 bases, with 18 bases between them. The CDR3 is made up of 14 amino acids. The CDR3 sequence is CASSPHLVYGEAFF. CDR3 DNA: TGTGCCAGCAGCCCCCATCTAGTCTACGGTGAAGCTTTCTTT.

This chain links TRBV28 with TRBJ1-2; D is unclear. V was clipped by 6 bases and J by 4 bases, with 12 bases between them. The CDR3 is 13 amino acids. Per the germline V gene, CDR1 is MDHEN and CDR2 is SYDVKM. CDR3 sequence: CASRPGGSYGYTF. DNA for the CDR3: TGTGCCAGCAGACCCGGAGGGTCCTATGGCTACACCTTC.

The V call is TRBV7-2, the J call TRBJ2-5, with a tentative D call TRBD2 (5 bases). CDR1 and CDR2 from the germline V gene are SGHTA and FQGNSA. Trimming took off 3 bases at V and 4 bases at J, with 9 bases between the two ends. The CDR3 totals 13 residues. The CDR3 is CASSFSGLETQYF. CDR3 bases: TGTGCCAGCAGCTTCTCTGGACTAGAGACCCAGTACTTC. Combining the CDR3 with reference TRBV7-2 and TRBJ2-5 gives the whole variable domain GAGVSQSPSNKVTEKGKDVELRCDPISGHTALYWYRQSLGQGLEFLIYFQGNSAPDKSGLPSDRFSAERTGGSVSTLTIQRTQQEDSAVYLCASSFSGLETQYFGPGTRLLVL.

The chain couples TRBV2 to TRBJ1-1; the D gene is possibly TRBD1 (6 bases). CDR3 length: 15 residues. The germline CDR1 and CDR2 sequences are SNHLY and FYNNEI. V lost 2 bases and J lost 4, with 14 bases in between. In DNA form, the CDR3 reads TGTGCCAGCAGTGAATTCGGACAGCCGGCCACTGAAGCTTTCTTT. The encoded protein is CASSEFGQPATEAFF.

The rearrangement links TRBV5-1 to TRBJ2-5, with no clear D. The J call may not be correct, given that the DNA end is closer to TRBJ2-7. CDR3 length equals 15 residues. Germline V gene sequence: CDR1 SGHRS, CDR2 YFSETQ. CDR3 protein: CASSQSPGLMNEQYF. CDR3 nucleotide sequence: TGCGCCAGCAGTCAAAGCCCTGGTTTAATGAACGAGCAGTACTTC.

The rearrangement joins TRBV9 to TRBJ2-1, with 13 bases fitting TRBD2. CDR3 length: 16 residues. V shed 2 bases, J shed 9 bases, and the junction held 8 bases outside the gene matches. Germline V gene lookup returns CDR1 SGDLS and CDR2 YYNGEE. The DNA of the CDR3 is TGTGCCAGCAGCGTGAGGACTAGCGGGAGTAAGGGTGAGCAGTTCTTC. This translates into CASSVRTSGSKGEQFF.

The V and J genes are TRBV20-1 and TRBJ2-1; D gene ambiguous. The V end lost 7 bases, the J end lost 6 bases, and 7 bases lay between the germline ends. This CDR3 comprises 10 residues. The germline V gene encodes CDR1 DFQATT and CDR2 SNEGSKA (reference sequence). DNA of the CDR3: TGCAGTGTCGTCGGCAATGAGCAGTTCTTC. It translates to CSVVGNEQFF.

V is TRBV7-2 and J is TRBJ2-7; 7 nucleotides match TRBD1. The trim removed 5 bases at V and 0 bases at J, leaving 10 bases unmatched. Germline-derived CDR1 and CDR2 are SGHTA and FQGNSA. This CDR3 is 16 amino acids long. The chain's CDR3 is CASSVTTGTVSYEQYF. The CDR3 DNA follows: TGTGCCAGCAGCGTGACTACCGGGACAGTCTCCTACGAGCAGTACTTC. Full variable domain (missing parts from reference TRBV7-2 and TRBJ2-7): GAGVSQSPSNKVTEKGKDVELRCDPISGHTALYWYRQSLGQGLEFLIYFQGNSAPDKSGLPSDRFSAERTGGSVSTLTIQRTQQEDSAVYLCASSVTTGTVSYEQYFGPGTRLTVT.

The CDR3 reads CASSITGGNEQFF. The CDR3 DNA follows: TGCGCCAGCAGCATAACAGGGGGCAATGAGCAGTTCTTC. The chain uses TRBV5-1 and TRBJ2-1; 8 bases are shared with TRBD1. Looked up from germline, CDR1 is SGHRS and CDR2 is YFSETQ. J gave up 6 bases and V 4 bases, and 3 bases lay outside the gene matches. The CDR3 is made up of 13 amino acids.

The rearrangement uses TRBV5-5 and TRBJ2-5, with TRBD1 matching 10 bases. The CDR3 is made up of 15 amino acids. Trimming took 4 bases from V and 3 from J; bases not matched to a gene: 6. From germline, CDR1 is SGHKS and CDR2 YYEKEE (reference sequence). CDR3 loop: CASSAPGQGKETQYF. Here the CDR3 DNA reads TGTGCCAGCAGCGCACCGGGACAGGGGAAAGAGACCCAGTACTTC.